This T cell receptor (beta chain) came from a study of blood T cell repertoires in COVID-19. Across the study: Both acute and convalescent COVID-19 samples were obtained from the United States, Italy and Spain. Sources were T cells, B-cell-depleted T cells, or PBMCs; the material itself was cDNA or gDNA.

As originally analysed: Reference gene primers were amplified, and this amplification served to estimate nucleated cell counts. TCRdb's table, derived via immunoSEQ multiplex PCR, lists solely in-frame clones and lacks some. The DNA gave D and trimming, while V, J and clone size come from that table. This repertoire shows 72,000 or so clones, approximately 85% found once; its top ten account for about 40%. The V gene's germline CDR1 is SGHTA and CDR2 FQGNSA. Unmatched junction bases numbered 7, after V lost 5 bases and J lost 3 bases. This CDR3 spans 15 amino acids. The genes are TRBV7-2 and TRBJ1-3, with 7 bases aligning to TRBD1. The sequenced sample was peripheral blood. The receptor comes from an elderly woman with active or convalescent COVID-19. DNA for the CDR3: TGTGCCAGCAGCAGGGGACAGACCTTTGGAAACACCATATATTTT. As protein: CASSRGQTFGNTIYF.